Below, one T cell receptor (beta chain) is given with its context. CDR1 and CDR2 from the germline V gene are MDHEN and SYDVKM. Deletions cut 5 bases from V and 0 bases from J, with 11 bases between. This CDR3 has 15 residues. These data come from a study of blood T cell repertoires in COVID-19. Clones were read by immunoSEQ multiplex PCR, and TCRdb kept only the in-frame ones, dropping some. The sample has around 220,000 clones; around 90% are singletons. This chain links TRBV28 with TRBJ1-3; the D gene is possibly TRBD1 (5 bases). Sequences were obtained from peripheral blood. This sequence was found in a man aged 18 to 30 with active or convalescent COVID-19. As DNA, the CDR3 is TGTGCCAGCAGTCCGGGGGGGAACTCTGGAAACACCATATATTTT. This codes for CASSPGGNSGNTIYF.